Listed here are 17 T cell receptor beta chains from one sample, sequenced in a study of regulatory T cells in long-lasting Graves disease (dated by TCRdb to the early 2020s). Libraries were built with multiplex PCR. Sequencing relied on an Illumina HiSeq 4000. To build TCR beta libraries, CDR3 regions were amplified by Arm-PCR using iRepertoire HTBI primers. TCRdb reprocessing: public reads trimmed at Q25 with fastp, clones called with MiXCR, in-frame beta chains kept. Each entry merges the rows of one CDR3 protein and shows their most common DNA and genes. For this sample there are hundreds of thousands of distinct CDR3 sequences; 16% appear just once. The top ten clonotypes cover approximately 20% of the sample. The time point label corresponds to: newly diagnosed GD, antithyroid drugs for less than 3 months. RNA was extracted from PBMCs in TRIzol for both TCR sequencing and RNA sequencing. These data also featured in a second study, about T cells in Graves' hyperthyroidism and ophthalmopathy.

The input for sequencing was peripheral blood mononuclear cells (PBMCs), taken at new diagnosis, from a patient treated with antithyroid drugs. These receptors originate from a woman aged 25-40 years with Graves disease. Donor details come from another sample of the same person, matched by shared clones.

This clonotype has ten or more counts. This chain links TRBV5-1 with TRBJ2-1; tentatively, D is TRBD2 (6 bases). Germline lookup yields CDR1 SGHRS and CDR2 YFSETQ. This CDR3 region has 15 residues. Trimming pared 4 bases from V and 4 bases from J, leaving 15 bases between. The CDR3 sequence: CASSPGGLQYNEQFF. The CDR3 region has the DNA TGCGCCAGCAGCCCTGGAGGGCTCCAATACAATGAGCAGTTCTTC.

The V call is TRBV19, the J call TRBJ2-1; D may match TRBD1 or TRBD2 (5 bases each). Germline V gives CDR1 LNHDA, CDR2 SQIVND (reference sequence). V was trimmed by 7 bases and J by 7 bases, leaving 11 bases between them. This CDR3 has 12 amino acids. The DNA of the CDR3 is TGTGCCAGTATGAGGGGAGCGAATGAGCAGTTCTTC. Its protein product is CASMRGANEQFF. Full variable domain (remainder filled in from reference TRBV19 and TRBJ2-1): DGGITQSPKYLFRKEGQNVTLSCEQNLNHDAMYWYRQDPGQGLRLIYYSQIVNDFQKGDIAEGYSVSREKKESFPLTVTSAQKNPTAFYLCASMRGANEQFFGPGTRLTVL.

The V and J genes are TRBV28 and TRBJ2-5; possibly TRBD1 for D (5 bases). Germline-derived CDR1 and CDR2 are MDHEN and SYDVKM. V lost 8 bases and J lost 7, with 11 bases in between. This CDR3 has 11 residues. The CDR3 nucleotides read TGTGCCAGCCGGACAACCGGGACCCAGTACTTC. Its translation is CASRTTGTQYF.

In its sample, this clonotype was seen a few times. This sequence joins TRBV5-1 and TRBJ1-4; the D gene is possibly TRBD1 (5 bases). This CDR3 comprises 14 residues. Trimming stripped 6 bases from V and 5 bases from J, with 14 bases between. In germline, CDR1 is SGHRS, CDR2 YFSETQ. This CDR3 is CASNSGTHNEKLFF. The CDR3 nucleotides are TGCGCCAGCAATTCCGGGACCCACAATGAAAAACTGTTTTTT.

This clonotype came up a few times. This CDR3 is CASSSGQGMDEQYF. The CDR3, as DNA: TGTGCCAGCAGCTCGGGACAGGGTATGGACGAGCAGTACTTC. The chain joins TRBV6-2 or TRBV6-3 to TRBJ2-7; TRBD1 matches 9 bases. Germline trimming cut 6 bases from V and 5 bases from J; bases unmatched to any gene: 8. Germline lookup yields CDR1 MNHEY and CDR2 SVGEGT. The CDR3 runs 14 residues.

The J gene is TRBJ2-7, the V gene TRBV5-1; no reliable D call. Germline V gene data show CDR1 as SGHRS and CDR2 as YFSETQ. The CDR3 length is 12 residues. Deletions cut 4 bases from V and 7 bases from J, with 12 bases between. The CDR3 nucleotides read TGCGCCAGCAGCCTATCCAGCGTTGAGCAGTACTTC. Its translation: CASSLSSVEQYF.

This clonotype came up a few times. The genes are TRBV29-1 and TRBJ1-3, with unresolved D. V lost 7 bases and J lost 4, with 14 bases in between. The CDR3 runs 13 residues. The V gene's germline CDR1 is SQVTM and CDR2 ANQGSEA. The CDR3 sequence: CSALTGSGNTIYF. DNA for the CDR3: TGCAGCGCCCTGACTGGTTCGGGAAACACCATATATTTT.

The gene calls are TRBV6-5 and TRBJ2-5; 7 bases line up with TRBD1. The CDR3 has 15 residues. CDR1 MNHEY and CDR2 SVGAGI come from the germline V gene. With V trimmed by 0 bases and J by 2 bases, 3 bases remained unmatched. The CDR3 nucleotides are TGTGCCAGCAGTTACTCGGGACAGAAACAAGAGACCCAGTACTTC. Translation gives CASSYSGQKQETQYF.

In regard to this clonotype: This may arise from a read error, as a much more abundant clone is one base away. CDR3 residues: CASSLDRVHGYTF. DNA of the CDR3: TGTGCCAGCAGTTTAGACAGGGTTCATGGCTACACCTTC. The chain is built from TRBV28 and TRBJ1-2; 7 bases are a match to TRBD1. Germline values: CDR1 MDHEN, CDR2 SYDVKM. This CDR3 contains 13 residues. Trimming removed 2 bases from V and 6 bases from J; junction bases left unmatched: 3.

Remarks on this clonotype: A much more abundant neighbour one base away suggests this may be a read error. This chain links TRBV28 with TRBJ1-6; perhaps TRBD1 as D (5 bases). Trimming shortened V by 4 bases and J by 5 bases, and 12 bases separated the two germline ends. The germline V gene has CDR1 MDHEN and CDR2 SYDVKM. The CDR3 is 15 residues long. The CDR3 coding sequence is TGTGCCAGCAGTTCCGGGACGTCGAATAATTCACCCCTCCACTTT. Translated, it gives CASSSGTSNNSPLHF. Full variable domain (outside the CDR3, taken from reference TRBV28 and TRBJ1-6): DVKVTQSSRYLVKRTGEKVFLECVQDMDHENMFWYRQDPGLGLRLIYFSYDVKMKEKGDIPEGYSVSREKKERFSLILESASTNQTSMYLCASSSGTSNNSPLHFGNGTRLTVT.

This clonotype came up a few times. The V gene is TRBV5-1, the J gene TRBJ2-1; TRBD2 agrees at 11 bases. The J call may be mistaken, given a closer DNA end match to TRBJ2-5. The CDR3 extends over 17 amino acids. The germline CDR1 and CDR2 sequences are SGHRS and YFSETQ. The CDR3 nucleotides read TGCGCCAGCAGCTTGGCCGACACTAGCGGGAGTCGAGAGACCCAGTACTTC. Translating it yields CASSLADTSGSRETQYF.

Only a few counts were recorded for this clonotype. The chain combines TRBV12-3 or TRBV12-4 with TRBJ2-1, with D hard to call. The CDR3 runs to 14 residues. Trimming took 7 bases from V and 0 from J, leaving 10 bases between them. The CDR3 nucleotides are TGTGCCAGCATGGTGGTAAACTCCTACAATGAGCAGTTCTTC. Its protein product is CASMVVNSYNEQFF.

This clonotype was recorded at least ten times. This rearrangement joins TRBV20-1 to TRBJ1-2, with a possible D match to TRBD1 (5 bases). CDR3 length: 14 amino acids. Per the germline V gene, CDR1 is DFQATT and CDR2 is SNEGSKA (reference sequence). Trimming stripped 3 bases from V and 4 bases from J, with 15 bases between. This CDR3 is CSASGRAGSYGYTF. The CDR3, as DNA: TGCAGTGCTAGCGGCAGGGCAGGATCCTATGGCTACACCTTC.

This clonotype was counted ten times or more. The chain carries TRBV7-2 and TRBJ1-1, with D unclear. The CDR3 totals 14 residues. The germline V gene has CDR1 SGHTA and CDR2 FQGNSA. Between the trimmed V and J ends, which lost 6 bases and 1 base, there was a span of 12 bases. CDR3 loop: CASRGPLRNTEAFF. In DNA form, the CDR3 reads TGTGCCAGCAGAGGACCCCTACGGAACACTGAAGCTTTCTTT. The complete variable domain, with remaining parts taken from reference TRBV7-2 and TRBJ1-1, reads GAGVSQSPSNKVTEKGKDVELRCDPISGHTALYWYRQSLGQGLEFLIYFQGNSAPDKSGLPSDRFSAERTGGSVSTLTIQRTQQEDSAVYLCASRGPLRNTEAFFGQGTRLTVV.

There are a few counts of this clonotype. The chain couples TRBV11-1 to TRBJ2-7; no clear D gene. The CDR3 spans 13 residues. CDR1 and CDR2 from the germline V gene are SGHAT and FQDESV (reference sequence). The V gene lost 5 bases and the J gene lost 0 bases, with 8 bases spanning the gap. This CDR3 is CASSQYDSYEQYF. For the CDR3, the DNA is TGTGCCAGCAGCCAGTACGACTCCTACGAGCAGTACTTC.

In this sample, this clonotype turned up many times. The V and J genes are TRBV6-1 and TRBJ1-6, with unresolved D. The CDR3 spans 15 residues. CDR1 MNHNS and CDR2 SASEGT come from the germline V gene. The germline V and J ends were trimmed by 0 bases and 10 bases, with 13 bases remaining between them. The CDR3 sequence is CASSEAGGYRSPLHF. The CDR3, as DNA: TGTGCCAGCAGTGAAGCTGGAGGATATCGATCACCCCTCCACTTT.

Many counts were recorded for this clonotype. The genes are TRBV28 and TRBJ2-7; D is possibly TRBD2 (6 bases). The CDR3 is made up of 13 amino acids. V lost 3 bases to trimming and J lost 4 bases, with 10 bases between them. Germline-derived CDR1 and CDR2 are MDHEN and SYDVKM. Here the CDR3 DNA reads TGTGCCAGCAGTTTCAACGGGAGATACGAGCAGTACTTC. Amino acid sequence: CASSFNGRYEQYF. Variable domain in full (rest from reference TRBV28 and TRBJ2-7): DVKVTQSSRYLVKRTGEKVFLECVQDMDHENMFWYRQDPGLGLRLIYFSYDVKMKEKGDIPEGYSVSREKKERFSLILESASTNQTSMYLCASSFNGRYEQYFGPGTRLTVT.